The entry that follows covers one T cell receptor (beta chain) sequence. The antigen remains unidentified. This sample was taken from a study of cytomegalovirus exposure and HLA in healthy donors. Across the whole study: Of over 300 genotyped donors, about 81% clustered with self-reported Caucasian donors. Points from the study as a whole: As a later analysis revealed, most CMV-associated TCR beta chains appeared HLA-restricted. Some V segments, including TRBV6-2 and TRBV6-3, were excluded as indistinguishable. The authors later found HLA-associated TCR beta chains more clonally expanded than equally common others.

The PCR employed 60 Vbeta primers together with 13 Jbeta primers. Clones were read by immunoSEQ multiplex PCR, and TCRdb kept only the in-frame ones, dropping some. This table has tens of thousands of clones, roughly 80% appearing once. V was pared by 1 base and J by 7 bases, with 14 bases between. Germline V CDR1 and CDR2: MNHNS, SASEGT. The CDR3 has 15 residues. This sequence was found in a woman younger than 45 in good health and CMV-seronegative. This chain connects TRBV6-1 to TRBJ2-1, with D possibly being TRBD1 (5 bases). Source material: PBMCs. The CDR3 coding sequence is TGTGCCAGCAGTGAAGATCAGGGTGGGGTAAATGAGCAGTTCTTC. Protein sequence: CASSEDQGGVNEQFF.